Shown below are 20 T cell receptor beta chains from a single sample sequenced in a study of identical twins. One entry per CDR3 protein results from TCRdb running MiXCR on the 5' RACE reads. The sample lists 450,000 or so distinct CDR3 sequences; 14% were seen once. These data also formed part of another study, on yellow fever vaccine responses in identical twins.

Sequences were obtained from CD4+ T cells sorted from blood. The receptors were sampled from a woman in her late teens or twenties in good health.

CDR3 region: CASSADSYQPQHF. The DNA of the CDR3 is TGTGCCAGCAGCGCAGACAGCTATCAGCCCCAGCATTTT. This sequence joins TRBV7-9 and TRBJ1-5, with D tentatively TRBD1 (5 bases). CDR3 length: 13 residues. The germline V gene has CDR1 SEHNR and CDR2 FQNEAQ (reference sequence). Deletions cut 5 bases from V and 5 bases from J, with 10 bases between.

In DNA, the CDR3 is TGTGCCAGCAGCTCCCCAGGGCTTCGGTACGAGCAGTACTTC. This codes for CASSSPGLRYEQYF. The V and J genes are TRBV7-2 and TRBJ2-7; D is possibly TRBD1 (5 bases). There are 14 residues in the CDR3. Trimming removed 4 bases from V and 4 bases from J, with 14 bases in between. Germline values: CDR1 SGHTA, CDR2 FQGNSA.

The chain combines TRBV20-1 with TRBJ1-1; maybe TRBD1 (6 bases). Germline CDR1 and CDR2: DFQATT and SNEGSKA (reference sequence). The V end was cut by 5 bases, the J end by 6 bases, with 16 bases between. The CDR3 sequence is 13 residues long. The chain's CDR3 is CSARATGTAEAFF. In DNA form, the CDR3 reads TGCAGTGCTCGCGCCACAGGGACCGCTGAAGCTTTCTTT.

This clonotype was recorded at least ten times. The V call is TRBV5-1, the J call TRBJ1-1; no definite D call. This CDR3 spans 14 amino acids. Deletions cut 3 bases from V and 4 bases from J, with 13 bases between. Germline V gene lookup returns CDR1 SGHRS and CDR2 YFSETQ. In DNA form, the CDR3 reads TGCGCCAGCAGCTCGGACGGGATGTTCACTGAAGCTTTCTTT. Translation gives CASSSDGMFTEAFF. The full variable domain, in which reference TRBV5-1 and TRBJ1-1 provide the parts outside the CDR3, is KAGVTQTPRYLIKTRGQQVTLSCSPISGHRSVSWYQQTPGQGLQFLFEYFSETQRNKGNFPGRFSGRQFSNSRSEMNVSTLELGDSALYLCASSSDGMFTEAFFGQGTRLTVV.

Ten or more counts support this clonotype. The rearrangement uses TRBV18 and TRBJ2-7, with a weak D call TRBD1 (6 bases). V was pared by 2 bases and J by 2 bases, with 7 bases between. This CDR3 region has 13 residues. CDR1 is KGHSH, CDR2 LQKENI, per germline. This chain's CDR3 is CASSPGQTYEQYF. The CDR3 coding sequence is TGTGCCAGCTCACCAGGACAGACCTACGAGCAGTACTTC.

Only a few counts were recorded for this clonotype. The V call is TRBV12-3 or TRBV12-4, the J call TRBJ2-5; 8 bases agree with TRBD2. V was clipped by 2 bases and J by 3 bases; unmatched bases: 8. The CDR3 covers 16 residues. Written as DNA, the CDR3 is TGTGCCAGCAGTTTACGCCCGGGAGGGGGGGAAGAGACCCAGTACTTC. Protein product: CASSLRPGGGEETQYF.

The gene calls are TRBV7-8 and TRBJ1-5; 10 bases align to TRBD1. The junction had 8 bases not matched to a gene; V was cut back by 4 bases and J by 8 bases. From germline, CDR1 is SGHVS and CDR2 FQNEAQ. The CDR3 totals 15 residues. CDR3 residues: CASSWGQGLGEPQHF. In DNA, the CDR3 is TGTGCCAGCAGCTGGGGACAGGGGCTGGGCGAGCCCCAGCATTTT.

This clonotype turned up a few times. CDR3 DNA sequence: TGCGCCAGCAGCCACGGGACGGGTTTGACAAACATTCAGTACTTC. It translates to CASSHGTGLTNIQYF. The chain uses TRBV4-1 and TRBJ2-4; D is perhaps TRBD1 or TRBD2 (5 bases each). Trimming cost V 3 bases and J 6 bases, with 15 bases left between them. CDR3 length: 15 amino acids. Germline loops: CDR1 MGHRA, CDR2 YSYEKL.

The V and J genes are TRBV2 and TRBJ2-5; TRBD1 or TRBD2 may be the D gene (5 bases each). CDR1 and CDR2 (germline): SNHLY, FYNNEI. This CDR3 contains 19 residues. Trimming took 10 bases from V and 6 from J, leaving 36 bases between them. The CDR3 DNA reads TGTGCCATCAGCCAACCAGGGTGGCTAGCTCTGGGTCAGCGGAAGACCCAGTACTTC. Protein: CAISQPGWLALGQRKTQYF.

Worth noting for this clonotype: The CDR3 end shows no conserved phenylalanine or tryptophan, and so a read error is likely. The chain has TRBV12-3 or TRBV12-4 and TRBJ1-2; D not resolved. There are 12 residues in the CDR3. Trimming took 5 bases from V and 6 from J, leaving 10 bases between them. This chain's CDR3 is CASSRRYDGYTC. CDR3 nucleotides: TGTGCCAGCAGTCGCCGCTACGATGGCTACACCTGC.

The table lists this clonotype with a few counts. The chain carries TRBV7-9 and TRBJ2-1, with 7 nucleotides matching TRBD2. The CDR3 loop spans 16 amino acids. Germline CDR1 is SEHNR and CDR2 is FQNEAQ (reference sequence). V trimming: 8 bases; J trimming: 1 base; junction bases outside the gene matches: 11. CDR3: CASGVGEGKSYNEQFF. CDR3 coding DNA: TGTGCCAGCGGCGTGGGGGAGGGCAAGTCCTACAATGAGCAGTTCTTC.

This sequence joins TRBV5-1 and TRBJ1-1; D call uncertain. V was shortened by 2 bases and J by 3 bases, with 11 bases between the two germline ends. The CDR3 loop spans 14 amino acids. Germline CDR1 reads SGHRS; CDR2 reads YFSETQ. The CDR3 DNA reads TGCGCCAGCAGCTTACTGCGGGGTGACACTGAAGCTTTCTTT. This sequence encodes CASSLLRGDTEAFF.

The chain employs TRBV29-1 and TRBJ2-5, with TRBD2 matching 8 bases. The germline gives CDR1 SQVTM, CDR2 ANQGSEA. Unmatched junction bases numbered 6, after V lost 4 bases and J lost 5 bases. This CDR3 region has 13 residues. Here the CDR3 reads CSVVARGRETQYF. CDR3 nucleotides: TGCAGCGTTGTCGCTCGCGGGAGGGAGACCCAGTACTTC.

This clonotype was found a few times. V gene TRBV5-1 combines with J gene TRBJ1-4, with 9 bases lining up with TRBD1. Trimming cost V 4 bases and J 6 bases; bases outside gene matches: 7. This CDR3 region has 15 residues. Germline CDR1 and CDR2: SGHRS and YFSETQ. The CDR3 region has the DNA TGCGCCAGCAGCACGGGGGACAGGGATCATGAAAAACTGTTTTTT. Protein: CASSTGDRDHEKLFF. The entire variable domain, with the rest obtained from reference TRBV5-1 and TRBJ1-4, is as follows: KAGVTQTPRYLIKTRGQQVTLSCSPISGHRSVSWYQQTPGQGLQFLFEYFSETQRNKGNFPGRFSGRQFSNSRSEMNVSTLELGDSALYLCASSTGDRDHEKLFFGSGTQLSVL.

This clonotype occurred a few times. The chain is built from TRBV3-1 and TRBJ1-1; D is unresolved. V was clipped by 6 bases and J by 1 base, with 9 bases between them. The CDR3 loop spans 13 amino acids. CDR1 and CDR2 (germline): LGHDT, YNNKEL (reference sequence). The CDR3 region has the DNA TGTGCCAGCAGATCCACAGAGAACACTGAAGCTTTCTTT. Its protein product is CASRSTENTEAFF.

The V gene is TRBV4-1, the J gene TRBJ2-3; 8 nucleotides align to TRBD1. V lost 5 bases and J lost 2; bases outside the gene matches: 6. This CDR3 is 15 amino acids long. The germline gives CDR1 MGHRA, CDR2 YSYEKL. The CDR3 DNA reads TGCGCCAGCAGCTTCCGGACAGGGACCACAGATACGCAGTATTTT. Protein: CASSFRTGTTDTQYF.

The chain joins TRBV20-1 to TRBJ2-1; no clear D gene. The CDR3 contains 15 residues. The V and J ends lost 0 bases and 2 bases respectively, with 11 bases between them. Germline V gene data show CDR1 as DFQATT and CDR2 as SNEGSKA (reference sequence). In DNA form, the CDR3 reads TGCAGTGCTAGAGATTTGGCACAGACCTACAATGAGCAGTTCTTC. This translates into CSARDLAQTYNEQFF.

This clonotype was seen a handful of times. V gene TRBV6-1 combines with J gene TRBJ2-7, with 7 positions matching TRBD2. The germline gives CDR1 MNHNS, CDR2 SASEGT. V dropped 2 bases and J dropped 3; count of bases not matched to a gene: 10. The CDR3 is 16 amino acids. CDR3 loop: CASSEQLGRTSYEQYF. The CDR3 DNA is TGTGCCAGCAGTGAACAACTTGGTCGGACTAGCTACGAGCAGTACTTC.

This clonotype was seen at least ten times. The genes are TRBV7-8 and TRBJ2-7; D uncertain. V lost 4 bases and J 2 bases, leaving 6 bases between the germline ends. This CDR3 has 12 amino acids. CDR1 and CDR2 from the germline V gene are SGHVS and FQNEAQ. CDR3 nucleotide sequence: TGTGCCAGCAGCTCCCAACCCTACGAGCAGTACTTC. Its translation is CASSSQPYEQYF.

This clonotype was seen ten or more times. The V call is TRBV5-6, the J call TRBJ2-1; 14 nucleotides align to TRBD2. Germline trimming cut 4 bases from V and 2 bases from J; bases unmatched to any gene: 2. Per germline, CDR1 SGHDT and CDR2 YYEEEE. CDR3 size: 16 residues. The CDR3 is CASSRLAGGPYNEQFF. Here the CDR3 DNA reads TGTGCCAGCAGCAGACTAGCGGGGGGGCCCTACAATGAGCAGTTCTTC.